The rows below give T cell receptor beta chains drawn from one sample of a study of shared clonotypes between healthy human individuals. Clones were read by immunoSEQ multiplex PCR, and TCRdb kept only the in-frame ones, dropping some. The sample lists about half a million clones, around 79% occurring once. Material: PBMCs. These receptors all stem from a woman aged 40 to 55 in good health. Some clones in this sample may be carry-over from other donors' samples. CDR3s include the opening cysteine and the closing phenylalanine or tryptophan. The D gene is left open where the match is weak. Clone sizes are given selectively: once, few, many, or a class where the clone is expanded.

d_gene: .; len: 15; v_gene: TRBV10-2; abundance: .; j_gene: TRBJ2-7; CDR3nt: TGCGCCAGCAGTGAAACAGGGTTTAGCTCCTACGAGCAGTACTTC; CDR3aa: CASSETGFSSYEQYF
d_gene: TRBD1; len: 13; v_gene: TRBV2; abundance: .; j_gene: TRBJ2-7; CDR3nt: TGTGCCAGCAGTGGGACAGGGGGTTTTGAGCAGTACTTC; CDR3aa: CASSGTGGFEQYF
d_gene: .; len: 15; v_gene: TRBV5-1; abundance: .; j_gene: TRBJ2-7; CDR3nt: TGCGCCAGCAGCTTGGGACCTAGGGGGAGGGGTAGTAAGTACTTC; CDR3aa: CASSLGPRGRGSKYF
d_gene: TRBD2; len: 18; v_gene: TRBV9; abundance: once; j_gene: TRBJ2-3; CDR3nt: TGTGCCAGCAGCCCACGTTCAACTAGCGGGGGAATGTTAGATACGCAGTATTTT; CDR3aa: CASSPRSTSGGMLDTQYF
d_gene: .; len: 15; v_gene: TRBV28; abundance: .; j_gene: TRBJ2-7; CDR3nt: TGTGCCAGCAGTTTGGGTGACAGAGGGTCCTACGAGCAGTACTTC; CDR3aa: CASSLGDRGSYEQYF
d_gene: .; len: 16; v_gene: TRBV7-8; abundance: .; j_gene: TRBJ1-6; CDR3nt: TGTGCCAGCAGCTTAGAAGGTGGAGGGACTAATTCACCCCTCCACTTT; CDR3aa: CASSLEGGGTNSPLHF
d_gene: .; len: 15; v_gene: TRBV9; abundance: .; j_gene: TRBJ1-2; CDR3nt: TGTGCCAGCAGCGTAGAAGGACAGCCAAACTATGGCTACACCTTC; CDR3aa: CASSVEGQPNYGYTF
d_gene: TRBD2; len: 15; v_gene: TRBV6-5; abundance: .; j_gene: TRBJ2-1; CDR3nt: TGTGCCAGCAGTTACATAGCGGGAGGGCCACAGGAGCAGTTCTTC; CDR3aa: CASSYIAGGPQEQFF
d_gene: .; len: 16; v_gene: TRBV21-1; abundance: .; j_gene: TRBJ2-7; CDR3nt: TGTGCCAGCAGCAAGAAAAGGGCAACTACAACCTACGAGCAGTACTTC; CDR3aa: CASSKKRATTTYEQYF
d_gene: .; len: 14; v_gene: TRBV7-9; abundance: few; j_gene: TRBJ1-1; CDR3nt: TGTGCCAGCAGCTTAGAAACAGGGTACACTGAAGCTTTCTTT; CDR3aa: CASSLETGYTEAFF
d_gene: .; len: 14; v_gene: TRBV30; abundance: .; j_gene: TRBJ2-7; CDR3nt: TGTGCCTGGAGTGTATTTGGCCAGGGGAGGCAGCAGTACTTC; CDR3aa: CAWSVFGQGRQQYF
d_gene: TRBD1; len: 15; v_gene: TRBV29-1; abundance: .; j_gene: TRBJ2-5; CDR3nt: TGCAGCGTAAGGACAGGGTTCCGGTCGCAAGAGACCCAGTACTTC; CDR3aa: CSVRTGFRSQETQYF
d_gene: TRBD2; len: 15; v_gene: TRBV6-5; abundance: .; j_gene: TRBJ2-5; CDR3nt: TGTGCCAGCAGTTACCGGGGACTAGTTGGGGAGACCCAGTACTTC; CDR3aa: CASSYRGLVGETQYF
d_gene: TRBD2; len: 14; v_gene: TRBV7-6; abundance: .; j_gene: TRBJ2-7; CDR3nt: TGTGCCAGCAGCCAAAATCCGGGAGGCTACGAGCAGTACTTC; CDR3aa: CASSQNPGGYEQYF
d_gene: .; len: 15; v_gene: TRBV6-6; abundance: .; j_gene: TRBJ1-1; CDR3nt: TGTGCCAGCAGTTACGGTGAGGGGAGGGACACTGAAGCTTTCTTT; CDR3aa: CASSYGEGRDTEAFF
d_gene: TRBD1; len: 17; v_gene: TRBV7-8; abundance: many; j_gene: TRBJ1-1; CDR3nt: TGTGCCAGCAGCTCTAGATTCGGACAGGGAGGAAACACTGAAGCTTTCTTT; CDR3aa: CASSSRFGQGGNTEAFF
d_gene: .; len: 14; v_gene: TRBV7-9; abundance: .; j_gene: TRBJ2-3; CDR3nt: TGTGCCAGCAGCTTGGCAGGGAGCACAGATACGCAGTATTTT; CDR3aa: CASSLAGSTDTQYF
d_gene: .; len: 17; v_gene: TRBV7-6; abundance: many; j_gene: TRBJ1-4; CDR3nt: TGTGCCAGCAGCGGGGATTCGCAGCTTGCAACTAATGAAAAACTGTTTTTT; CDR3aa: CASSGDSQLATNEKLFF
d_gene: TRBD2; len: 16; v_gene: TRBV5-4; abundance: .; j_gene: TRBJ2-2; CDR3nt: TGTGCCAGCAGCTCCGGGACCCGGGGGGACACCGGGGAGCTGTTTTTT; CDR3aa: CASSSGTRGDTGELFF
d_gene: .; len: 15; v_gene: TRBV18; abundance: once; j_gene: TRBJ1-1; CDR3nt: TGTGCCAGCTCACCACCGACCAGGGCGAACACTGAAGCTTTCTTT; CDR3aa: CASSPPTRANTEAFF
d_gene: .; len: 17; v_gene: TRBV10-1; abundance: .; j_gene: TRBJ1-1; CDR3nt: TGCGCCAGCAGGACCCGGGACGGACGTAGTCTTAACACTGAAGCTTTCTTT; CDR3aa: CASRTRDGRSLNTEAFF
d_gene: TRBD1; len: 11; v_gene: TRBV6-5; abundance: .; j_gene: TRBJ1-2; CDR3nt: TGTGCCACGACAGGGTACTATGGCTACACCTTC; CDR3aa: CATTGYYGYTF
d_gene: TRBD1; len: 14; v_gene: TRBV28; abundance: .; j_gene: TRBJ1-1; CDR3nt: TGTGCCAGCACGGGACAGGGAATGAACACTGAAGCTTTCTTT; CDR3aa: CASTGQGMNTEAFF
d_gene: .; len: 14; v_gene: TRBV4-1; abundance: .; j_gene: TRBJ2-7; CDR3nt: TGCGCCAGCAGCCAAGAGGCTGGGAGCTACGAGCAGTACTTC; CDR3aa: CASSQEAGSYEQYF
d_gene: TRBD1; len: 17; v_gene: TRBV7-9; abundance: .; j_gene: TRBJ2-2; CDR3nt: TGTGCCAGCAGCCCCAAGGGGCGGACAGGGGTTTCCGGGGAGCTGTTTTTT; CDR3aa: CASSPKGRTGVSGELFF
d_gene: TRBD1; len: 12; v_gene: TRBV7-9; abundance: .; j_gene: TRBJ2-7; CDR3nt: TGTGCCAGCAGCCCTTACAGGGGCGAGCAGTACTTC; CDR3aa: CASSPYRGEQYF
d_gene: .; len: 14; v_gene: TRBV10-2; abundance: few; j_gene: TRBJ1-1; CDR3nt: TGCGCCAGCAGTGAGTCTCGGGGGTACACTGAAGCTTTCTTT; CDR3aa: CASSESRGYTEAFF
d_gene: .; len: 12; v_gene: TRBV4-2; abundance: few; j_gene: TRBJ2-1; CDR3nt: TGTGCCAGCAGCCTGTGGAACAATGAGCAGTTCTTC; CDR3aa: CASSLWNNEQFF
d_gene: .; len: 13; v_gene: TRBV21-1; abundance: .; j_gene: TRBJ1-2; CDR3nt: TGTGCCAGCAGCAATGACAGGGGGCAAAGCTACACCTTC; CDR3aa: CASSNDRGQSYTF
d_gene: .; len: 13; v_gene: TRBV11-2; abundance: many; j_gene: TRBJ1-6; CDR3nt: TGTGCCAGCACCCTCAGGACGGATTCACCCCTCCACTTT; CDR3aa: CASTLRTDSPLHF
d_gene: .; len: 13; v_gene: TRBV19; abundance: .; j_gene: TRBJ2-7; CDR3nt: TGTGCCAGTAGTCCCGGACTCTCCTACGAGCAGTACTTC; CDR3aa: CASSPGLSYEQYF
d_gene: TRBD1; len: 14; v_gene: TRBV9; abundance: .; j_gene: TRBJ2-1; CDR3nt: TGTGCCAGCAGCCCACGACAGGGTCCCAATGAGCAGTTCTTC; CDR3aa: CASSPRQGPNEQFF
d_gene: .; len: 16; v_gene: TRBV7-6; abundance: .; j_gene: TRBJ1-2; CDR3nt: TGTGCCAGCAGCCCCTTAGGTTCTCGAAAGACCTATGGCTACACCTTC; CDR3aa: CASSPLGSRKTYGYTF
d_gene: .; len: 11; v_gene: TRBV30; abundance: .; j_gene: TRBJ2-3; CDR3nt: TGTGCCTGGAGTGTTGGAGATACGCAGTATTTT; CDR3aa: CAWSVGDTQYF
d_gene: TRBD1; len: 13; v_gene: TRBV7-6; abundance: many; j_gene: TRBJ1-1; CDR3nt: TGTGCCAGCAGCTTAGGACAGGGCCGTGAAGCTTTCTTT; CDR3aa: CASSLGQGREAFF
d_gene: .; len: 17; v_gene: TRBV15; abundance: once; j_gene: TRBJ2-1; CDR3nt: TGTGCCACCAGAAGGGCCAGCGGAACTCAGGGTTACAATGAGCAGTTCTTC; CDR3aa: CATRRASGTQGYNEQFF
d_gene: TRBD2; len: 14; v_gene: TRBV5-1; abundance: .; j_gene: TRBJ2-7; CDR3nt: TGCGCCAGCAGCCACCTCGGGGGGGCTGGCGAGCAGTACTTC; CDR3aa: CASSHLGGAGEQYF
d_gene: .; len: 14; v_gene: TRBV7-2; abundance: .; j_gene: TRBJ2-2; CDR3nt: TGTGCCAGCACCCCGTCCCCGAACACCGGGGAGCTGTTTTTT; CDR3aa: CASTPSPNTGELFF
d_gene: .; len: 15; v_gene: TRBV18; abundance: .; j_gene: TRBJ1-5; CDR3nt: TGTGCCAGCTCCCCAGGGGCCTATAGCAATCAGCCCCAGCATTTT; CDR3aa: CASSPGAYSNQPQHF
d_gene: TRBD2; len: 14; v_gene: TRBV15; abundance: few; j_gene: TRBJ2-7; CDR3nt: TGTGCCACCAGCAGAGAAGCGGGAGGGTACGAGCAGTACTTC; CDR3aa: CATSREAGGYEQYF
d_gene: TRBD2; len: 13; v_gene: TRBV27; abundance: .; j_gene: TRBJ2-1; CDR3nt: TGTGCCAGCAGTTCTAGCGGGAGCAATGAGCAGTTCTTC; CDR3aa: CASSSSGSNEQFF
d_gene: .; len: 14; v_gene: TRBV5-6; abundance: .; j_gene: TRBJ1-4; CDR3nt: TGTGCCAGCAGCACAGGGAAGGGGAATGAAAAACTGTTTTTT; CDR3aa: CASSTGKGNEKLFF
d_gene: .; len: 12; v_gene: TRBV2; abundance: .; j_gene: TRBJ2-2; CDR3nt: TGTGCCAGTTCCCTTGGCACCGGGGAGCTGTTTTTT; CDR3aa: CASSLGTGELFF
d_gene: TRBD2; len: 18; v_gene: TRBV5-1; abundance: .; j_gene: TRBJ2-2; CDR3nt: TGCGCCAGCAGACTTGTCTACTCGAGACTAGCGCACACCGGGGAGCTGTTTTTT; CDR3aa: CASRLVYSRLAHTGELFF
d_gene: TRBD1; len: 18; v_gene: TRBV29-1; abundance: .; j_gene: TRBJ2-2; CDR3nt: TGCAGCGTTGAAGATCGTCGGTCAGGGGGCGCGAACACCGGGGAGCTGTTTTTT; CDR3aa: CSVEDRRSGGANTGELFF
d_gene: TRBD1; len: 24; v_gene: TRBV14; abundance: .; j_gene: TRBJ1-4; CDR3nt: TGTGCCAGCAGCCAAGATTCCGGACAGGGCCAGTTAAGAACCGTAGGATCATCCAACCCAAAACTGTTTTTT; CDR3aa: CASSQDSGQGQLRTVGSSNPKLFF
d_gene: TRBD1; len: 13; v_gene: TRBV5-4; abundance: .; j_gene: TRBJ1-2; CDR3nt: TGTGCCAGCAGCTTTCGACAGGGGGGAGGCTACACCTTC; CDR3aa: CASSFRQGGGYTF
d_gene: TRBD2; len: 15; v_gene: TRBV5-4; abundance: .; j_gene: TRBJ2-1; CDR3nt: TGTGCCAGCAGCTTGGGGACTAGTAGAGGCAATGAGCAGTTCTTC; CDR3aa: CASSLGTSRGNEQFF
d_gene: TRBD1; len: 14; v_gene: TRBV6-1; abundance: .; j_gene: TRBJ1-2; CDR3nt: TGTGCCAGTGGGGACAGGGGAGAGAACTATGGCTACACCTTC; CDR3aa: CASGDRGENYGYTF
d_gene: .; len: 14; v_gene: TRBV25-1; abundance: .; j_gene: TRBJ1-2; CDR3nt: TGTGCCAGCAGTGAATTGACAGAGGGCTATGGCTACACCTTC; CDR3aa: CASSELTEGYGYTF
d_gene: TRBD1; len: 14; v_gene: TRBV28; abundance: .; j_gene: TRBJ1-1; CDR3nt: TGTGCCAGCGTGACCTCACAGGGGGCGGGTGAAGCTTTCTTT; CDR3aa: CASVTSQGAGEAFF
d_gene: .; len: 14; v_gene: TRBV18; abundance: .; j_gene: TRBJ2-7; CDR3nt: TGTGCCAGCTCACCATCGGCCCGCTCCTACGAGCAGTACTTC; CDR3aa: CASSPSARSYEQYF
d_gene: .; len: 14; v_gene: TRBV28; abundance: .; j_gene: TRBJ2-7; CDR3nt: TGTGCCAGCAGTCCTCCAGGGACCTCTGACGAGCAGTACTTC; CDR3aa: CASSPPGTSDEQYF